A selection of T cell receptor beta chains follows, all from one sample in a study of cytomegalovirus exposure and HLA in healthy donors. Libraries were prepared by immunoSEQ multiplex PCR; TCRdb keeps only in-frame clonotypes and omits some of them. The sample has about 160,000 clones, roughly nine tenths seen once. Sequencing was carried out using PBMCs. These receptors all come from a man between 18 and 29 years old in good health and CMV-seropositive. Each CDR3 is given with its conserved first and last residue. The D gene is left open where the match is weak. Rows may omit the clone size; those that give it use once, few, many or a size class.

v_call	d_call	j_call	clone_size	cdr3_aa	cdr3_nt
TRBV7-9	TRBD1	TRBJ2-7	NA	CASSLGTGGSYEQYF	TGTGCCAGCAGCTTGGGGACAGGGGGCTCCTACGAGCAGTACTTC
TRBV27	TRBD2	TRBJ2-7	NA	CASSITGTSVYEQYF	TGTGCCAGCAGTATTACCGGGACTAGCGTTTACGAGCAGTACTTC
TRBV7-8	TRBD1	TRBJ2-7	NA	CASSLAPTGSLAIAYF	TGTGCCAGCAGCTTAGCGCCGACAGGGAGCCTAGCTATTGCGTACTTC
TRBV5-1	TRBD2	TRBJ2-1	once	CASRLTSGSGYNEQFF	TGCGCCAGCAGATTGACTAGCGGGAGTGGTTACAATGAGCAGTTCTTC
TRBV28	TRBD1	TRBJ2-7	once	CASSSDWTGGRYEQYF	TGTGCCAGCAGTTCCGACTGGACAGGGGGCCGCTACGAGCAGTACTTC
TRBV5-1	NA	TRBJ1-2	NA	CASSPFPQSPYGYTF	TGCGCCAGCAGCCCCTTCCCTCAAAGCCCCTATGGCTACACCTTC
TRBV7-7	NA	TRBJ2-1	NA	CASSLDKNNEQFF	TGTGCTAGCAGCTTAGACAAAAACAATGAGCAGTTCTTC
TRBV6-1	NA	TRBJ1-1	NA	CASSANRVGEAFF	TGTGCCAGCAGTGCCAACAGGGTTGGTGAAGCTTTCTTT
TRBV28	NA	TRBJ1-3	NA	CASSLPRGSGNTIYF	TGTGCCAGCAGTTTACCCCGCGGTTCTGGAAACACCATATATTTT
TRBV9	NA	TRBJ2-1	NA	CASSVGAARSSYNEQFF	TGTGCCAGCAGCGTAGGAGCGGCCCGGAGCTCCTACAATGAGCAGTTCTTC
TRBV5-1	TRBD1	TRBJ1-5	NA	CASSLGGGQGQPQHF	TGCGCCAGCAGCTTGGGGGGAGGACAGGGACAGCCCCAGCATTTT
TRBV27	TRBD2	TRBJ2-7	once	CASSLSGLAGSFTYEQYF	TGTGCCAGCAGTTTATCTGGACTAGCGGGATCATTCACCTACGAGCAGTACTTC
TRBV7-9	TRBD1	TRBJ1-1	once	CASSPGTGGVAGKVTEAFF	TGTGCCAGCAGCCCCGGGACAGGGGGGGTTGCAGGGAAGGTTACTGAAGCTTTCTTT
TRBV7-9	TRBD1	TRBJ1-1	NA	CASSLGQGWNTEAFF	TGTGCCAGCAGCTTAGGACAGGGTTGGAACACTGAAGCTTTCTTT
TRBV27	TRBD1	TRBJ1-2	NA	CASSFRRGYGYTF	TGTGCCAGCAGTTTTCGCAGGGGGTATGGCTACACCTTC
TRBV28	NA	TRBJ1-5	NA	CAFKWTANQPQHF	TGTGCCTTTAAATGGACAGCGAATCAGCCCCAGCATTTT
TRBV21-1	NA	TRBJ2-1	NA	CASSPGDANNEQFF	TGTGCCAGCAGCCCGGGAGACGCTAACAATGAGCAGTTCTTC
TRBV4-2	TRBD2	TRBJ2-7	NA	CASSQEGLAGYEQYF	TGTGCCAGCAGCCAAGAAGGACTAGCGGGATACGAGCAGTACTTC
TRBV7-8	NA	TRBJ2-7	NA	CASSGRDVSYEQYF	TGTGCCAGCAGCGGGCGGGACGTCTCCTACGAGCAGTACTTC
TRBV7-9	NA	TRBJ2-5	NA	CASSLKTQETQYF	TGTGCCAGCAGCTTGAAAACACAAGAGACCCAGTACTTC
TRBV4-2	TRBD2	TRBJ2-7	NA	CASSQDGRAGVYYEQYF	TGTGCCAGCAGCCAAGATGGAAGAGCGGGGGTTTATTACGAGCAGTACTTC
TRBV11-2	NA	TRBJ2-2	once	CASSLLGSTGELFF	TGTGCCAGCAGCTTATTGGGGAGCACCGGGGAGCTGTTTTTT
TRBV28	NA	TRBJ1-1	few	CASSSPGMNTEAFF	TGTGCCAGCAGTTCCCCGGGAATGAACACTGAAGCTTTCTTT
TRBV6-6	TRBD1	TRBJ1-2	NA	CASSYPGQGRYGYTF	TGTGCCAGCAGTTACCCCGGACAGGGTCGGTATGGCTACACCTTC
TRBV29-1	TRBD2	TRBJ2-1	NA	CSVEGRPGLTAEQFF	TGCAGCGTTGAAGGCCGGCCGGGACTAACGGCCGAGCAGTTCTTC
TRBV9	TRBD2	TRBJ2-1	NA	CASSVMGTSLSNEQFF	TGTGCCAGCAGCGTAATGGGGACTAGCCTCTCCAATGAGCAGTTCTTC
TRBV30	NA	TRBJ1-1	NA	CAWSRGTEAFF	TGTGCCTGGAGTAGGGGCACTGAAGCTTTCTTT
TRBV2	NA	TRBJ1-5	NA	CASSFETGRQPQHF	TGTGCCAGCAGTTTTGAAACAGGTCGCCAGCCCCAGCATTTT
TRBV6-9	TRBD2	TRBJ2-7	once	CASSYSSSGRSSYEQYF	TGTGCCAGCAGTTATTCGTCTAGCGGGAGAAGCTCCTACGAGCAGTACTTC
TRBV14	NA	TRBJ2-1	medium-sized	CASSQAGFTYNEQFF	TGTGCCAGCAGCCAAGCTGGCTTTACCTACAATGAGCAGTTCTTC
TRBV5-1	TRBD1	TRBJ2-7	NA	CASSSGTGSYEQYF	TGCGCCAGCAGCTCCGGGACAGGGTCCTACGAGCAGTACTTC
TRBV4-2	NA	TRBJ2-4	NA	CASSQEGKGLAKNIQYF	TGTGCCAGCAGCCAAGAGGGAAAGGGACTAGCCAAAAACATTCAGTACTTC
TRBV6-5	NA	TRBJ1-2	NA	CASTKRGTFNYGYTF	TGTGCCAGCACCAAAAGAGGGACATTTAACTATGGCTACACCTTC
TRBV6-5	TRBD2	TRBJ2-5	NA	CASSRLAGGETQYF	TGTGCCAGCAGTCGACTAGCGGGGGGGGAGACCCAGTACTTC
TRBV29-1	NA	TRBJ2-7	NA	CSVGHGLYEQYF	TGCAGCGTTGGGCATGGGCTTTACGAGCAGTACTTC
TRBV9	TRBD1	TRBJ1-3	NA	CASSLQGSSGNTIYF	TGTGCCAGCAGCCTACAGGGGTCCTCTGGAAACACCATATATTTT
TRBV19	NA	TRBJ1-1	NA	CASSLTENTEAFF	TGTGCCAGTAGCCTGACAGAGAATACTGAAGCTTTCTTT
TRBV29-1	TRBD1	TRBJ1-1	once	CSVTPQGGGTEAFF	TGCAGCGTCACTCCGCAGGGGGGAGGCACTGAAGCTTTCTTT
TRBV5-8	TRBD1	TRBJ2-7	few	CASAPGGYEQYF	TGTGCCAGCGCCCCAGGGGGCTACGAGCAGTACTTC
TRBV5-1	NA	TRBJ2-7	NA	CASTDSSYEQYF	TGCGCCAGCACGGACAGCTCCTACGAGCAGTACTTC
TRBV6-6	NA	TRBJ1-3	NA	CASSYLGGGPFNTIYF	TGTGCCAGCAGTTACTTGGGGGGGGGACCTTTTAACACCATATATTTT
TRBV30	TRBD2	TRBJ2-7	NA	CAWSAGGYEQYF	TGTGCCTGGAGTGCCGGGGGGTACGAGCAGTACTTC
TRBV7-9	NA	TRBJ2-7	NA	CASSVSGAEQYF	TGTGCCAGCAGCGTTTCAGGGGCCGAGCAGTACTTC
TRBV15	TRBD1	TRBJ2-7	NA	CATSSTGTGLNEQYF	TGTGCCACCAGCAGTACCGGGACAGGGCTCAACGAGCAGTACTTC
TRBV5-6	TRBD2	TRBJ2-5	NA	CASSFRLAGGRETQYF	TGTGCCAGCAGCTTCAGACTAGCGGGAGGGCGAGAGACCCAGTACTTC
TRBV4-2	NA	TRBJ2-2	NA	CASSQDWGGANTGELFF	TGTGCCAGCAGCCAAGATTGGGGGGGCGCGAACACCGGGGAGCTGTTTTTT
TRBV19	NA	TRBJ2-7	NA	CASSIGGSVYEQYF	TGTGCCAGTAGTATCGGGGGAAGCGTCTACGAGCAGTACTTC
TRBV7-6	TRBD1	TRBJ2-7	once	CASSPVTGTGAYEQYF	TGTGCCAGCAGCCCAGTAACCGGGACAGGAGCTTACGAGCAGTACTTC
TRBV19	NA	TRBJ2-2	NA	CASSRTNFLRAGELFF	TGTGCCAGTAGTAGAACAAATTTCCTGAGGGCCGGGGAGCTGTTTTTT
TRBV5-1	NA	TRBJ1-1	few	CASTPGIHTEAFF	TGCGCCAGCACCCCAGGGATCCACACTGAAGCTTTCTTT
TRBV28	TRBD1	TRBJ2-1	NA	CASFGGQGPFDEQFF	TGTGCCAGCTTCGGGGGACAGGGTCCCTTTGATGAGCAGTTCTTC
TRBV11-3	TRBD2	TRBJ2-1	NA	CASSSSGYTYNEQFF	TGTGCCAGCAGTTCTAGCGGTTATACCTACAATGAGCAGTTCTTC
TRBV5-6	TRBD2	TRBJ2-7	few	CASTGRVDSGEQYF	TGTGCCAGCACAGGGAGGGTAGACTCTGGCGAGCAGTACTTC
TRBV28	TRBD1	TRBJ2-1	NA	CASSSTDRGLHEQFF	TGTGCCAGCAGTTCAACGGACAGGGGGCTCCATGAGCAGTTCTTC
TRBV28	NA	TRBJ2-7	NA	CASSPRQKTYEQYF	TGTGCCAGCAGTCCCAGACAAAAAACCTACGAGCAGTACTTC
TRBV2	TRBD1	TRBJ2-7	NA	CASSEGAGGYEQYF	TGTGCCAGCAGTGAAGGGGCAGGGGGCTACGAGCAGTACTTC
TRBV4-2	TRBD2	TRBJ2-7	NA	CASSRGLAGAGSSYEQYF	TGTGCCAGCAGCCGGGGACTAGCGGGAGCTGGGAGCTCCTACGAGCAGTACTTC